These 9 T cell receptor beta chains were all obtained from the same sample, sequenced in a study of blood T cells in healthy people across ages. Combining a sample-barcoded 5' primer with a J-beta primer mix, a second PCR ran for roughly 7 to 12 cycles. One entry per CDR3 protein, called by TCRdb with MiXCR from the 5' RACE reads. The data show approximately 820,000 distinct CDR3 sequences, approximately 48% seen once. Sequenced: blood. These receptors originate from a man aged 55-75 years in good health.

The CDR3 spells CASSYFGLNTGELFF. For the CDR3, the DNA is TGTGCCAGCAGCTATTTCGGATTGAACACCGGGGAGCTGTTTTTT. The chain carries TRBV7-2 and TRBJ2-2; D call uncertain. The germline gives CDR1 SGHTA, CDR2 FQGNSA. V was cut by 4 bases and J by 1 base, with 10 bases left in between. This CDR3 spans 15 amino acids.

The chain employs TRBV4-3 and TRBJ1-5; weak D call: TRBD1 (5 bases). Germline CDR1 and CDR2: LGHNA and YSLEER. V was pared by 4 bases and J by 7 bases, with 11 bases between. The CDR3 sequence is 13 residues long. This chain's CDR3 is CASSPTWGQPQHF. DNA of the CDR3: TGCGCCAGCAGCCCGACGTGGGGCCAGCCCCAGCATTTT.

This clonotype was seen only a few times. The chain employs TRBV15 and TRBJ2-1; unclear D gene. Trimming took off 3 bases at V and 13 bases at J, with 16 bases between the two ends. Germline lookup yields CDR1 LNHNV and CDR2 YYDKDF (reference sequence). The CDR3 contains 13 residues. CDR3 residues: CATSSLTKTSQFF. CDR3 DNA: TGTGCCACCAGCAGCCTCACAAAGACGAGCCAGTTCTTC.

The sample holds a few counts of this clonotype. This chain connects TRBV5-1 to TRBJ1-1; 12 bases are shared with TRBD1. There are 17 residues in the CDR3. V lost 4 bases and J lost 5; bases outside the gene matches: 12. The germline gives CDR1 SGHRS, CDR2 YFSETQ. The CDR3 is CASSRSTGQGAGTEAFF. Written as DNA, the CDR3 is TGCGCCAGCAGCCGGTCGACGGGACAGGGGGCCGGGACTGAAGCTTTCTTT. Based on the CDR3 plus reference TRBV5-1 and TRBJ1-1, the full variable domain is KAGVTQTPRYLIKTRGQQVTLSCSPISGHRSVSWYQQTPGQGLQFLFEYFSETQRNKGNFPGRFSGRQFSNSRSEMNVSTLELGDSALYLCASSRSTGQGAGTEAFFGQGTRLTVV.

This clonotype has more than one count but fewer than ten. The chain is built from TRBV4-1 and TRBJ2-3, with D possibly matching TRBD2 (5 bases). V lost 2 bases, J lost 5 bases, and 17 bases lay in between. This CDR3 spans 16 amino acids. CDR1 is MGHRA, CDR2 YSYEKL, per germline. CDR3 protein: CASSQSWSGKGDTQYF. In DNA form, the CDR3 reads TGCGCCAGCAGCCAATCTTGGTCGGGAAAGGGAGATACGCAGTATTTT.

This clonotype was observed a handful of times. The chain uses TRBV25-1 and TRBJ2-5; D unresolved. The CDR3 consists of 14 residues. Germline CDR1 MGHDK, CDR2 SYGVNS. Between the trimmed V and J ends, which lost 3 bases and 5 bases, there was a span of 13 bases. The CDR3 is CASSDRAQGETQYF. For the CDR3, the DNA is TGTGCCAGCAGTGACCGGGCCCAAGGGGAGACCCAGTACTTC.

Comment on this clonotype: A clone one base away is much larger, so this may be a read error. This chain's CDR3 is CASSPSGTGRPIYGYTF. The CDR3 DNA is TGTGCCAGCAGTCCCTCCGGGACAGGGAGACCGATCTATGGCTACACCTTC. The chain couples TRBV12-3 or TRBV12-4 to TRBJ1-2, with TRBD1 matching over 9 bases. CDR3 length: 17 residues. J gave up 4 bases and V 5 bases, and 14 bases lay outside the gene matches.

The genes are TRBV29-1 and TRBJ1-2, with 8 bases identical to TRBD1. The length of the CDR3 is 13 residues. V trimming: 6 bases; J trimming: 7 bases; junction bases outside the gene matches: 10. Germline V gene data show CDR1 as SQVTM and CDR2 as ANQGSEA. The CDR3 is CSVLADRESGYTF. The CDR3 DNA follows: TGCAGCGTCCTAGCGGACAGGGAGAGTGGCTACACCTTC.

There are a few counts of this clonotype. This sequence joins TRBV5-1 and TRBJ1-1; D unresolved. The germline V gene encodes CDR1 SGHRS and CDR2 YFSETQ. Trimming cost V 0 bases and J 1 base, with 7 bases left between them. This CDR3 is 14 amino acids long. The CDR3 loop is CASSLGGSNTEAFF. CDR3 DNA sequence: TGCGCCAGCAGCTTGGGAGGGTCGAACACTGAAGCTTTCTTT.